This TCR beta chain was identified during a study of T cells in Graves' hyperthyroidism and ophthalmopathy. The germline V gene encodes CDR1 SGHVS and CDR2 FNYEAQ. This CDR3 contains 17 residues. The J segment lost 4 bases and the V segment lost 2 bases, leaving 10 bases of the junction unmatched. RNA transcripts were the template for amplifying TCR beta CDR3 regions. First-round RT-PCR of the TCR CDR3 relied on the HTBI primer set. TCRdb analysed the multiplex PCR reads with MiXCR anew, one entry per CDR3 protein. This sample has 600,000 or so distinct CDR3 sequences, with 13% to 15% found just once. This clonotype came up many times.

This TCR came from a woman younger than 35 with Graves' ophthalmopathy. Source material: blood. This rearrangement joins TRBV7-6 to TRBJ2-3, with TRBD1 identical over 9 bases. The CDR3 region has the DNA TGTGCCAGCAGCTTACCCTTACTGGGACAGGGAGCAGATACGCAGTATTTT. It specifies CASSLPLLGQGADTQYF.